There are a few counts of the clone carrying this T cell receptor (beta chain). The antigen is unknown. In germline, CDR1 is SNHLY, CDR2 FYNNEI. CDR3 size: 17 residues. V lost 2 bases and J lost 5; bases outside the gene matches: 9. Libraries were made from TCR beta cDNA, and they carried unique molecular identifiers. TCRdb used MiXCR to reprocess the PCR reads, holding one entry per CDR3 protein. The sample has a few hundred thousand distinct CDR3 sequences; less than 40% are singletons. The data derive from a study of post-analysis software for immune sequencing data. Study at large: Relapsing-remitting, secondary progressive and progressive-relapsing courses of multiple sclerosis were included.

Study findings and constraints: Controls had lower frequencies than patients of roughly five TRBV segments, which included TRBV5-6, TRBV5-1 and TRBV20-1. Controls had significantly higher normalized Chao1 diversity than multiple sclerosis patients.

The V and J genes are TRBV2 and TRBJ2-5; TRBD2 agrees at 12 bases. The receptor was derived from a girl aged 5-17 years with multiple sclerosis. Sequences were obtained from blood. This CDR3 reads CASSEMGLAGRGETQYF. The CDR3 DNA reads TGTGCCAGCAGTGAAATGGGACTAGCGGGCCGAGGGGAGACCCAGTACTTC.